One and the same sample provided the 27 T cell receptor beta chains below, sequenced in a study of T cell responses to AZD1222 COVID-19 vaccine. This table comes from immunoSEQ multiplex PCR, and its TCRdb copy is limited to in-frame clones, with some not included. Here the sample spans 77,000 or so clones, approximately 90% being singletons. Sequenced here: peripheral blood, sampled 28 days after the second AZD1222 dose. These receptors were collected from an adult who received the AZD1222 COVID-19 vaccine.

The V gene is TRBV5-5, the J gene TRBJ1-4, with 9 bases fitting TRBD1. With V trimmed by 3 bases and J by 8 bases, 8 bases remained unmatched. Germline-derived CDR1 and CDR2 are SGHKS and YYEKEE (reference sequence). CDR3 length: 15 amino acids. The CDR3 DNA reads as TGTGCCAGCAGCTCAGCTAACAGGGGGCAAGAAAAACTGTTTTTT. This translates into CASSSANRGQEKLFF.

V is TRBV7-9 and J is TRBJ1-1, with 7 bases fitting TRBD1. Germline V lookup: CDR1 SEHNR, CDR2 FQNEAQ (reference sequence). Losses at the gene ends were 8 bases for V and 7 bases for J; bases not matched to a gene: 19. The CDR3 has 16 amino acids. CDR3 sequence reads: CASRRDSGQLRIEAFF. The CDR3 DNA follows: TGTGCCAGCCGCCGGGACAGCGGGCAGTTAAGGATTGAAGCTTTCTTT.

The gene calls are TRBV5-1 and TRBJ2-7; perhaps D is TRBD1 or TRBD2 (5 bases each). V lost 3 bases and J 3 bases, leaving 22 bases between the germline ends. The CDR3 is 17 residues long. Germline V CDR1 and CDR2: SGHRS, YFSETQ. The CDR3 DNA reads TGCGCCAGCAGCTCGGCGTATGGGGGAGTTAACTACTACGAGCAGTACTTC. Residues: CASSSAYGGVNYYEQYF.

V and J are TRBV6-5 and TRBJ2-7, with 8 bases identical to TRBD1. Trimming at V came to 0 bases and at J to 2 bases, leaving 3 bases not matched to a gene. This CDR3 is built from 15 residues. The V gene's germline CDR1 is MNHEY and CDR2 SVGAGI. CDR3 sequence reads: CASSYSQGAPYEQYF. The DNA of the CDR3 is TGTGCCAGCAGTTACTCTCAGGGGGCCCCCTACGAGCAGTACTTC.

The chain has TRBV11-2 and TRBJ2-1; D is ambiguous. Per germline, CDR1 SGHAT and CDR2 FQNNGV. V dropped 4 bases and J dropped 2 bases, with 15 bases sitting between them. This CDR3 spans 16 amino acids. The CDR3 region is CASSSGGGRTYNEQFF. In nucleotides, the CDR3 is TGTGCCAGCAGCTCAGGCGGCGGTCGAACCTACAATGAGCAGTTCTTC.

The chain recombines TRBV5-1 with TRBJ1-2; no clear D gene. CDR3 length: 14 amino acids. V lost 0 bases, J lost 4 bases, and 10 bases lay in between. CDR1 and CDR2 from the germline V gene are SGHRS and YFSETQ. CDR3 nucleotide sequence: TGCGCCAGCAGCTTGGTGGAGGGTACCTATGGCTACACCTTC. Translation: CASSLVEGTYGYTF.

The rearrangement joins TRBV27 to TRBJ2-6; D gene ambiguous. Germline loops: CDR1 MNHEY, CDR2 SMNVEV (reference sequence). Trimming took 6 bases from V and 0 from J, leaving 9 bases between them. The CDR3 has 15 amino acids. The CDR3 loop reads CASSVSISGANVLTF. Written as DNA, the CDR3 is TGTGCCAGCAGCGTTAGTATCTCTGGGGCCAACGTCCTGACTTTC.

Only one count was recorded for this clone. The rearrangement uses TRBV6-5 and TRBJ2-7, with D tentatively TRBD1 (7 bases). Trimming took off 2 bases at V and 2 bases at J, with 13 bases between the two ends. The germline CDR1 and CDR2 sequences are MNHEY and SVGAGI. The CDR3 contains 15 residues. CDR3 DNA: TGTGCCAGCAGTTACCAGGGGGGTCTCACCTACGAGCAGTACTTC. Its protein product is CASSYQGGLTYEQYF.

The rearrangement uses TRBV6-2 or TRBV6-3 and TRBJ1-4, with 10 bases matching TRBD1. V lost 6 bases, J lost 6 bases, and 4 bases stayed unmatched. CDR1 is MNHEY and CDR2 is SVGEGT in the germline V gene. This CDR3 has 14 residues. For the CDR3, the DNA is TGTGCCAGCAGCCAAGACAGGGGGCATGAAAAACTGTTTTTT. It codes for CASSQDRGHEKLFF.

CDR3 nucleotides: TGTGCCACCAGCAAACAAGTAAACACTGAAGCTTTCTTT. Residues: CATSKQVNTEAFF. V gene TRBV15 combines with J gene TRBJ1-1; D unresolved. CDR1 and CDR2 from the germline V gene are LNHNV and YYDKDF (reference sequence). This CDR3 spans 13 amino acids. V gave up 4 bases and J gave up 2 bases, with 8 bases separating them.

The chain combines TRBV28 with TRBJ1-5, with D maybe TRBD1 (6 bases). Trimming left V 4 bases short and J 7 bases short, with 17 bases between. The CDR3 contains 15 residues. Germline assignment: CDR1 MDHEN and CDR2 SYDVKM. CDR3 sequence (DNA): TGTGCCAGCAGTTCGCCCCCAGGGGAACGGCAGCCCCAGCATTTT. Its translation: CASSSPPGERQPQHF.

Here the CDR3 DNA reads TGTGCCAGTACCCCGGGGGGGGAGATGAACACCGGGGAGCTGTTTTTT. This gives the protein CASTPGGEMNTGELFF. J is TRBJ2-2 and V is TRBV19; 8 nucleotides match TRBD2. The germline V gene encodes CDR1 LNHDA and CDR2 SQIVND (reference sequence). This CDR3 spans 16 amino acids. The ends lost 7 bases at V and 1 base at J; junction bases unmatched: 8.

The V and J genes are TRBV14 and TRBJ1-2, with D unclear. V was trimmed by 0 bases and J by 5 bases, leaving 10 bases between them. The CDR3 runs 14 residues. Germline CDR1 SGHDN, CDR2 FVKESK. CDR3 in amino acids: CASSQEGGRYGYTF. The DNA of the CDR3 is TGTGCCAGCAGCCAAGAGGGAGGGCGTTATGGCTACACCTTC. The full variable domain, with the rest looked up from reference TRBV14 and TRBJ1-2, is EAGVTQFPSHSVIEKGQTVTLRCDPISGHDNLYWYRRVMGKEIKFLLHFVKESKQDESGMPNNRFLAERTGGTYSTLKVQPAELEDSGVYFCASSQEGGRYGYTFGSGTRLTVV.

The chain recombines TRBV11-3 with TRBJ1-1, with a tentative D call TRBD1 (5 bases). The CDR3 has 14 residues. The V end was cut by 5 bases, the J end by 0 bases, with 10 bases between. The germline V gene has CDR1 SGHNT and CDR2 YENEEA. The CDR3 sequence is CASSPDSLNTEAFF. CDR3 coding DNA: TGTGCCAGCAGCCCCGACAGCTTGAACACTGAAGCTTTCTTT. The full variable domain, rest sourced from reference TRBV11-3 and TRBJ1-1, is EAGVVQSPRYKIIEKKQPVAFWCNPISGHNTLYWYLQNLGQGPELLIRYENEEAVDDSQLPKDRFSAERLKGVDSTLKIQPAELGDSAVYLCASSPDSLNTEAFFGQGTRLTVV.

The chain couples TRBV14 to TRBJ2-1; 7 nucleotides match TRBD2. V dropped 1 base and J dropped 7; count of bases not matched to a gene: 4. Germline CDR1 reads SGHDN; CDR2 reads FVKESK. The CDR3 is made up of 14 amino acids. The CDR3 protein is CASSQGASGNEQFF. The CDR3 DNA reads TGTGCCAGCAGCCAAGGGGCTAGCGGTAATGAGCAGTTCTTC.

This chain links TRBV19 with TRBJ1-2; D ambiguous. The CDR3 has 12 amino acids. The V end lost 5 bases, the J end lost 3 bases, and 7 bases lay between the germline ends. From germline, CDR1 is LNHDA and CDR2 SQIVND (reference sequence). The CDR3 region is CASSSRDYGYTF. CDR3 DNA sequence: TGTGCCAGTAGTTCTCGGGACTATGGCTACACCTTC.

The chain has TRBV11-2 and TRBJ2-7; D is uncertain. The CDR3 is 17 residues long. V shed 1 base and J shed 0 bases, with 16 bases lying between them. CDR1 is SGHAT, CDR2 FQNNGV, per germline. The CDR3 DNA reads TGTGCCAGCAGCTTAGTAGCCCCAAGCGTCAGCTCCTACGAGCAGTACTTC. Translating gives CASSLVAPSVSSYEQYF.

The J gene is TRBJ2-6, the V gene TRBV3-1 (or the pseudogene TRBV3-2); D gene uncertain. The germline V gene encodes CDR1 LGHDT and CDR2 YNNKEL (reference sequence). CDR3 length: 18 amino acids. The V end was cut by 0 bases, the J end by 0 bases, with 12 bases between. The CDR3 region has the DNA TGTGCCAGCAGCCAAGATGGGGAATCCTTCTCTGGGGCCAACGTCCTGACTTTC. Its translation: CASSQDGESFSGANVLTF.

The sample holds one count of this clone. The rearrangement uses TRBV7-8 and TRBJ1-4, with unresolved D. Trimming took 1 base from V and 5 from J, leaving 11 bases between them. Per germline, CDR1 SGHVS and CDR2 FQNEAQ. This CDR3 is 15 amino acids long. The CDR3 reads CASSLERALNEKLFF. The CDR3 region has the DNA TGTGCCAGCAGCTTAGAAAGGGCTTTGAATGAAAAACTGTTTTTT.

The gene calls are TRBV28 and TRBJ2-3; D is perhaps TRBD2 (6 bases). Trimming shortened V by 1 base and J by 0 bases, and 8 bases separated the two germline ends. The CDR3 is made up of 15 amino acids. CDR1 and CDR2 from the germline V gene are MDHEN and SYDVKM. The chain's CDR3 is CASSLFTSSTDTQYF. The CDR3, as DNA: TGTGCCAGCAGTTTATTCACTAGCAGCACAGATACGCAGTATTTT.

This clone was counted only a few times. The chain uses TRBV9 and TRBJ2-7, with D perhaps matching TRBD1 (6 bases). Trimming removed 4 bases at V and 3 bases at J, with 14 bases between. The germline CDR1 and CDR2 sequences are SGDLS and YYNGEE. This CDR3 is 14 amino acids long. The DNA of the CDR3 is TGTGCCAGCAGCCCTACCGACAGGAACTACGAGCAGTACTTC. Its protein is CASSPTDRNYEQYF.

This chain uses TRBV5-6 with TRBJ2-3; 7 bases are shared with TRBD2. CDR3 size: 17 residues. Germline V gives CDR1 SGHDT, CDR2 YYEEEE. With V trimmed by 2 bases and J by 3 bases, 12 bases remained unmatched. CDR3 amino acids: CASSFGPRGSRTDTQYF. The CDR3 coding sequence is TGTGCCAGCAGCTTCGGCCCACGCGGGAGTAGGACAGATACGCAGTATTTT.

The chain couples TRBV7-9 to TRBJ1-1; 10 positions agree with TRBD1. V was clipped by 5 bases and J by 2 bases; unmatched bases: 8. The V gene's germline CDR1 is SEHNR and CDR2 FQNEAQ (reference sequence). This CDR3 is built from 16 residues. The CDR3: CASSPRRQGANTEAFF. In DNA, the CDR3 is TGTGCCAGCAGCCCTAGACGACAGGGGGCCAACACTGAAGCTTTCTTT.

The rearrangement joins TRBV10-3 to TRBJ2-5, with D tentatively TRBD1 or TRBD2 (6 bases each). This CDR3 has 16 amino acids. V dropped 3 bases and J dropped 1 base, with 15 bases sitting between them. Germline V gene lookup returns CDR1 ENHRY and CDR2 SYGVKD. The CDR3 spells CAISDPTGAGQETQYF. The DNA of the CDR3 is TGTGCCATCAGTGACCCTACGGGGGCAGGCCAAGAGACCCAGTACTTC.

This chain uses TRBV19 with TRBJ2-2, with 8 bases fitting TRBD2. The V and J ends lost 3 bases and 1 base, in that order; junction bases with no gene match: 7. This CDR3 is 17 amino acids long. Germline lookup yields CDR1 LNHDA and CDR2 SQIVND (reference sequence). The DNA for the CDR3 is TGTGCCAGTAGTATTCTCGCGGGAGGCCGGAACACCGGGGAGCTGTTTTTT. As protein: CASSILAGGRNTGELFF.

This chain joins TRBV9 and TRBJ2-1; perhaps TRBD2 as D (5 bases). In germline, CDR1 is SGDLS, CDR2 YYNGEE. The V end lost 0 bases, the J end lost 7 bases, and 17 bases lay between the germline ends. There are 16 residues in the CDR3. CDR3 region: CASSVGGRDSSNEQFF. CDR3 bases: TGTGCCAGCAGCGTAGGAGGACGGGATTCTAGTAATGAGCAGTTCTTC.

The rearrangement joins TRBV5-5 to TRBJ2-7; 8 bases agree with TRBD2. V trimming: 0 bases; J trimming: 0 bases; junction bases outside the gene matches: 5. The CDR3 contains 16 residues. The V gene's germline CDR1 is SGHKS and CDR2 YYEKEE (reference sequence). The CDR3 spells CASSLALAGLSYEQYF. CDR3 in DNA: TGTGCCAGCAGCTTGGCCTTAGCGGGGCTCTCCTACGAGCAGTACTTC.